Below, 11 T cell receptor beta chains from the same sample are listed, as sequenced in a study of technical replicates of blood from a handful of donors. Assay used: immunoSEQ multiplex PCR; TCRdb lists only in-frame clones, some missing. The sample lists 65,000 to 95,000 clones, roughly 98% occurring once. The sample was T cells isolated from PBMCs. The source of these receptors is a human donor in good health.

V is TRBV2 and J is TRBJ2-3; a weak D match, TRBD1 (5 bases). CDR3 length equals 17 residues. The ends were cut back, 0 bases at V and 8 bases at J, with 21 bases in the middle. Germline V lookup: CDR1 SNHLY, CDR2 FYNNEI. The CDR3 coding sequence is TGTGCCAGCAGTGAAGCGGGGCTAGGGCGACGAAAGGGTACGCAGTATTTT. This gives the protein CASSEAGLGRRKGTQYF.

The chain joins TRBV7-8 to TRBJ1-3; D call uncertain. V was cut by 5 bases and J by 4 bases, with 15 bases left in between. This CDR3 has 15 residues. Germline values: CDR1 SGHVS, CDR2 FQNEAQ. The CDR3 region is CASSRRDFSGNTIYF. In DNA form, the CDR3 reads TGTGCCAGCAGCCGAAGAGACTTCTCGGGAAACACCATATATTTT.

The chain has TRBV7-9 and TRBJ2-7; tentative D call: TRBD2 (5 bases). In germline, CDR1 is SEHNR, CDR2 FQNEAQ (reference sequence). This CDR3 contains 14 residues. V was shortened by 1 base and J by 0 bases, with 7 bases between the two germline ends. Here the CDR3 reads CASSLEAVSYEQYF. CDR3 nucleotide sequence: TGTGCCAGCAGCTTAGAAGCGGTCTCCTACGAGCAGTACTTC.

This clone has only one observation. The rearrangement uses TRBV7-9 and TRBJ2-1; 8 nucleotides align to TRBD2. J lost 10 bases, V lost 1 base, and 18 bases had no gene match. Germline assignment: CDR1 SEHNR and CDR2 FQNEAQ (reference sequence). The CDR3 is 18 residues long. The CDR3 DNA is TGTGCCAGCAGCTTAGTCCCCCTTACGGGAGCGGGAGCTAGGGAGCAGTTCTTC. This translates into CASSLVPLTGAGAREQFF.

The chain combines TRBV7-9 with TRBJ1-5; tentatively, D is TRBD1 (5 bases). The V end was cut by 1 base, the J end by 2 bases, with 15 bases between. Looked up from germline, CDR1 is SEHNR and CDR2 is FQNEAQ (reference sequence). There are 17 residues in the CDR3. CDR3 DNA sequence: TGTGCCAGCAGCTTAGGCGGTGGGGCGCACGGCAATCAGCCCCAGCATTTT. It specifies CASSLGGGAHGNQPQHF.

The V and J genes are TRBV5-6 and TRBJ2-7, with D perhaps TRBD1 (6 bases). The germline V gene encodes CDR1 SGHDT and CDR2 YYEEEE. V lost 4 bases to trimming and J lost 3 bases, with 14 bases between them. The CDR3 is 14 residues long. This chain's CDR3 is CASSPVGGDYEQYF. DNA of the CDR3: TGTGCCAGCAGCCCAGTAGGGGGAGACTACGAGCAGTACTTC.

The V and J genes are TRBV6-6 and TRBJ1-4; 7 bases agree with TRBD1. This CDR3 has 13 residues. J was trimmed by 8 bases and V by 6 bases; bases with no gene match: 6. CDR1 MNHNY and CDR2 SVGAGI come from the germline V gene (reference sequence). CDR3 sequence reads: CASRTGSGEKLFF. The CDR3 nucleotides read TGTGCCAGCAGGACAGGGTCGGGCGAAAAACTGTTTTTT.

The rearrangement joins TRBV6-5 to TRBJ2-7; the D gene is possibly TRBD1 (6 bases). Germline CDR1 MNHEY, CDR2 SVGAGI. The CDR3 sequence is 11 residues long. Deletions cut 5 bases from V and 9 bases from J, with 11 bases between. The CDR3 loop reads CASSRGSRQYF. CDR3 DNA: TGTGCCAGCAGTAGGGGGTCGAGGCAGTACTTC.

This rearrangement joins TRBV27 to TRBJ2-3; D is unclear. The CDR3 totals 12 residues. V shed 4 bases and J shed 6 bases, with 8 bases lying between them. In germline, CDR1 is MNHEY, CDR2 SMNVEV (reference sequence). CDR3 amino acids: CASSSLADTQYF. CDR3 nucleotides: TGTGCCAGCAGTTCCCTTGCGGATACGCAGTATTTT.

V and J are TRBV4-1 and TRBJ2-7; 11 bases line up with TRBD2. The J segment lost 0 bases and the V segment lost 8 bases, leaving 21 bases of the junction unmatched. CDR3 length equals 20 residues. Germline V gene sequence: CDR1 MGHRA, CDR2 YSYEKL. The chain's CDR3 is CASGSAPRLAGGRVSYEQYF. The CDR3 bases are TGCGCCAGCGGTTCAGCCCCTCGGCTAGCGGGGGGCCGGGTCTCCTACGAGCAGTACTTC.

In DNA, the CDR3 is TGCGCCAGCGGACTGGGCCAGGGGGCTGACTACACCTTC. It translates to CASGLGQGADYTF. The chain uses TRBV4-1 and TRBJ1-2; 8 bases are shared with TRBD1. Germline CDR1 and CDR2: MGHRA and YSYEKL. V trimming: 8 bases; J trimming: 10 bases; junction bases outside the gene matches: 12. The CDR3 runs to 13 residues.